This TCR beta chain is from a study of OX40 agonist ivuxolimab in advanced cancers. Turning to the study itself: Partial responses were observed in three patients, of whom one had hepatocellular carcinoma and two had cutaneous melanoma.

In regard to this clone: Its antigen is as yet unknown.

This table comes from immunoSEQ multiplex PCR, and its TCRdb copy is limited to in-frame clones, with some not included. The sample includes tens of thousands of clones, 80% to 90% of them seen just once. General study findings and limits: Some nonresponders additionally presented with little normalized T-cell clonal expansion. Still undetermined is the antigen specificity of the expanded peripheral T cells.

The CDR3 spans 13 residues. Germline-derived CDR1 and CDR2 are MNHEY and SVGAGI. Trimming stripped 5 bases from V and 1 base from J, with 8 bases between. Here the sequenced sample was CD4+ or CD8+ T cells sorted from blood, taken in a trial of the OX40 agonist ivuxolimab. This receptor was obtained from an adult with an advanced solid tumor such as melanoma, head and neck, liver or kidney cancer. The rearrangement uses TRBV6-5 and TRBJ2-5; D gene ambiguous. Here the CDR3 reads CASSGRPQETQYF. CDR3 coding DNA: TGTGCCAGCAGTGGGCGGCCCCAAGAGACCCAGTACTTC.